These 32 T cell receptor beta chains share one sample of origin, sequenced in a study of identical twins. TCRdb reanalysed the 5' RACE reads using MiXCR and keeps one entry per CDR3 protein. The table lists 500,000 to 600,000 distinct CDR3 sequences, about 20% of them singletons. This sample was shared with a second study, whose subject was T cells expressing NK-cell markers.

The source material was CD4+ T cells sorted from blood. The receptor set was obtained from a woman under 30 in good health.

The CDR3 sequence: CASSQEGSGSYNEQFF. In DNA form, the CDR3 reads TGTGCCAGCAGCCAAGAGGGTAGCGGCTCCTACAATGAGCAGTTCTTC. V usage is TRBV3-1 and J usage is TRBJ2-1, with D perhaps TRBD2 (6 bases). The CDR3 has 16 residues. V lost 0 bases to trimming and J lost 0 bases, with 9 bases between them. Germline V gives CDR1 LGHDT, CDR2 YNNKEL (reference sequence).

The chain employs TRBV15 and TRBJ1-2, with D unresolved. This CDR3 region has 13 residues. Germline V gene sequence: CDR1 LNHNV, CDR2 YYDKDF (reference sequence). V was shortened by 5 bases and J by 8 bases, with 15 bases between the two germline ends. The CDR3 is CATSPRMSWGYTF. Here the CDR3 DNA reads TGTGCCACCAGCCCCCGTATGTCCTGGGGCTACACCTTC.

The chain combines TRBV7-9 with TRBJ2-5; 10 bases fit TRBD2. V shed 3 bases, J shed 4 bases, and the junction held 2 bases outside the gene matches. Germline values: CDR1 SEHNR, CDR2 FQNEAQ (reference sequence). This CDR3 is built from 14 residues. The DNA of the CDR3 is TGTGCCAGCAGCTTTAGCGGGGGGAGAGAGACCCAGTACTTC. This sequence encodes CASSFSGGRETQYF.

This clonotype was seen only a few times. This sequence joins TRBV20-1 and TRBJ2-2; 8 nucleotides agree with TRBD2. Germline loops: CDR1 DFQATT, CDR2 SNEGSKA (reference sequence). The ends lost 6 bases at V and 7 bases at J; junction bases unmatched: 13. The CDR3 has 15 residues. The CDR3 region has the DNA TGCAGTGCACAAAGGGACGGGGGGGCCGTCGGGGAGCTGTTTTTT. Protein: CSAQRDGGAVGELFF.

The gene calls are TRBV12-5 and TRBJ2-5, with D uncertain. V dropped 4 bases and J dropped 2 bases, with 17 bases sitting between them. This CDR3 is built from 16 residues. The V gene's germline CDR1 is LGHNT and CDR2 FRNRAP. The CDR3 loop reads CASGSGPLNLQETQYF. The DNA for the CDR3 is TGTGCTAGTGGTTCTGGACCCCTAAACTTGCAAGAGACCCAGTACTTC.

There are a few counts of this clonotype. The chain uses TRBV12-3 or TRBV12-4 and TRBJ1-2, with no clear D. V lost 8 bases, J lost 4 bases, and 14 bases lay in between. The CDR3 length is 13 residues. CDR3 sequence reads: CASGKVGLYGYTF. CDR3 in DNA: TGTGCCAGCGGCAAGGTCGGTCTCTATGGCTACACCTTC.

By sample share, this clonotype is medium-sized. This chain connects TRBV20-1 to TRBJ2-2; 10 bases line up with TRBD2. CDR3 length: 13 amino acids. CDR1 and CDR2 (germline): DFQATT, SNEGSKA (reference sequence). The V and J ends lost 7 bases and 8 bases, in that order; junction bases with no gene match: 7. The CDR3 loop is CSGTSGKRGELFF. The DNA of the CDR3 is TGCAGTGGGACTAGCGGCAAGCGGGGGGAGCTGTTTTTT.

This clonotype was picked up a small number of times. This chain uses TRBV12-3 or TRBV12-4 with TRBJ1-2; no firm D call. V lost 5 bases and J lost 7, with 20 bases in between. The CDR3 is made up of 15 amino acids. The CDR3 here is CASSPSWQEGSGYTF. The CDR3, as DNA: TGTGCCAGCAGTCCCTCTTGGCAGGAAGGATCTGGCTACACCTTC.

In this sample, this clonotype turned up a few times. The genes are TRBV12-3 or TRBV12-4 and TRBJ2-7; 7 positions match TRBD2. The length of the CDR3 is 17 residues. J was trimmed by 3 bases and V by 5 bases; bases with no gene match: 16. CDR3 in DNA: TGTGCCAGCAGTACCACCAGGACTAGTTCGAAGGTCTACGAGCAGTACTTC. The encoded protein is CASSTTRTSSKVYEQYF.

V and J are TRBV12-3 or TRBV12-4 and TRBJ2-1; 12 bases agree with TRBD2. The V segment lost 5 bases and the J segment 3 bases; nucleotides outside the gene matches: 2. The CDR3 loop spans 15 amino acids. The CDR3 DNA sequence: TGTGCCAGCAGTAAACTAGCGGGAGGCTACAATGAGCAGTTCTTC. Protein product: CASSKLAGGYNEQFF.

This clonotype has more than one count but fewer than ten. One end of the junction varies from germline; a read error may be responsible. This sequence joins TRBV20-1 and TRBJ2-1; the D gene is possibly TRBD2 (5 bases). CDR3 size: 15 residues. Looked up from germline, CDR1 is DFQATT and CDR2 is SNEGSKA (reference sequence). The CDR3 DNA is TGCAGTGCTCGGAAGCCCGCTAGCTCCTCCAATGAGCAGTTCTTC. Protein product: CSARKPASSSNEQFF.

The chain is built from TRBV12-3 or TRBV12-4 and TRBJ2-2, with D hard to call. The CDR3 totals 13 residues. V was shortened by 7 bases and J by 2 bases, with 8 bases between the two germline ends. This CDR3 reads CASNLPNTGELFF. CDR3 in DNA: TGTGCCAGCAACCTCCCCAACACCGGGGAGCTGTTTTTT.

The chain carries TRBV3-1 and TRBJ2-2; TRBD2 aligns across 8 bases. This CDR3 spans 15 amino acids. CDR1 LGHDT and CDR2 YNNKEL come from the germline V gene (reference sequence). Germline trimming cut 4 bases from V and 0 bases from J; bases unmatched to any gene: 1. CDR3 amino acids: CASSPAGANTGELFF. CDR3 DNA: TGTGCCAGCAGCCCAGCGGGGGCGAACACCGGGGAGCTGTTTTTT.

The rearrangement links TRBV3-1 to TRBJ2-1; D remains unclear. The CDR3 contains 15 residues. Trimming stripped 0 bases from V and 5 bases from J, with 11 bases between. Per germline, CDR1 LGHDT and CDR2 YNNKEL (reference sequence). CDR3 DNA: TGTGCCAGCAGCCAAGATCAAGCGAGGCACAATGAGCAGTTCTTC. Its protein product is CASSQDQARHNEQFF.

The V and J genes are TRBV6-2 or TRBV6-3 and TRBJ2-7, with 7 nucleotides matching TRBD2. Germline CDR1 and CDR2: MNHEY and SVGEGT. CDR3 length: 17 residues. V lost 4 bases to trimming and J lost 1 base; unmatched junction nucleotides: 13. The CDR3 loop is CASSSLPGRTGSYEQYF. CDR3 nucleotides: TGTGCCAGCAGTTCTCTGCCCGGGAGGACTGGATCCTACGAGCAGTACTTC.

The chain is built from TRBV20-1 and TRBJ2-1, with 10 positions matching TRBD2. This CDR3 has 16 residues. Germline trimming cut 1 base from V and 3 bases from J; bases unmatched to any gene: 6. The germline V gene encodes CDR1 DFQATT and CDR2 SNEGSKA (reference sequence). The CDR3 protein is CSARARAGGNYNEQFF. The CDR3 DNA reads as TGCAGTGCTAGAGCTCGAGCGGGAGGGAACTACAATGAGCAGTTCTTC.

This clonotype occurred a few times. V and J are TRBV6-1 and TRBJ2-3, with 7 positions matching TRBD2. The CDR3 covers 13 residues. Trimming cost V 6 bases and J 14 bases; bases outside gene matches: 14. Germline loops: CDR1 MNHNS, CDR2 SASEGT. CDR3 residues: CASSPRLAGGWYF. CDR3 coding DNA: TGTGCCAGCAGCCCGAGACTAGCAGGCGGTTGGTATTTT.

The CDR3 sequence: CASSFGTRGYEQYF. CDR3 nucleotide sequence: TGTGCCAGCAGCTTCGGCACCAGGGGCTACGAGCAGTACTTC. The rearrangement uses TRBV5-4 and TRBJ2-7, with a tentative D call TRBD1 (6 bases). Trimming shortened V by 2 bases and J by 3 bases, and 12 bases separated the two germline ends. CDR3 length equals 14 residues. Germline CDR1 is SGHNT and CDR2 is YYREEE (reference sequence).

This chain connects TRBV9 to TRBJ2-2; tentative D call: TRBD1 (5 bases). CDR3 size: 14 residues. CDR1 and CDR2 from the germline V gene are SGDLS and YYNGEE. Between the trimmed V and J ends, which lost 0 bases and 7 bases, there was a span of 10 bases. The CDR3 nucleotides read TGTGCCAGCAGCGTAGTTGAAGGGGTCGGGGAGCTGTTTTTT. It is translated as CASSVVEGVGELFF.

Only a few counts were recorded for this clonotype. The chain has TRBV29-1 and TRBJ2-7; D gene ambiguous. V dropped 5 bases and J dropped 5 bases, with 13 bases sitting between them. The germline gives CDR1 SQVTM, CDR2 ANQGSEA. There are 12 residues in the CDR3. CDR3 coding DNA: TGCAGCGTTCTCTACGCGAACCACGAGCAGTACTTC. It translates to CSVLYANHEQYF.

This clonotype has more than one count but fewer than ten. This chain connects TRBV29-1 to TRBJ1-1; possible D gene TRBD1, 5 bases. The CDR3 length is 14 residues. Germline V gives CDR1 SQVTM, CDR2 ANQGSEA. V was clipped by 4 bases and J by 4 bases, with 16 bases between them. The CDR3 region has the DNA TGCAGCGTTGCCACTAGGGGCTACAGCACTGAAGCTTTCTTT. Translating gives CSVATRGYSTEAFF.

The rearrangement links TRBV4-2 to TRBJ2-1, with TRBD1 identical over 10 bases. Germline-derived CDR1 and CDR2 are LGHNA and YNFKEQ. V lost 4 bases to trimming and J lost 5 bases; unmatched junction nucleotides: 5. The CDR3 runs 15 residues. CDR3 in amino acids: CASSPRDRGHNEQFF. The CDR3 DNA reads TGTGCCAGCAGCCCCCGGGACAGGGGCCACAATGAGCAGTTCTTC.

Remarks on this clonotype: This may arise from a read error, as a much more abundant clone is one base away. The rearrangement joins TRBV12-3 or TRBV12-4 to TRBJ2-1; D is uncertain. Between the trimmed V and J ends, which lost 7 bases and 2 bases, there was a span of 9 bases. The CDR3 loop spans 13 amino acids. CDR3 region: CASTLNTYNEQFF. As DNA, the CDR3 is TGTGCCAGCACTTTGAACACCTACAATGAGCAGTTCTTC.

The chain joins TRBV7-9 to TRBJ2-2; D not certain. V lost 5 bases, J lost 7 bases, and 8 bases lay in between. CDR3 length: 12 residues. Germline V gene sequence: CDR1 SEHNR, CDR2 FQNEAQ (reference sequence). Here the CDR3 reads CASSLPFGELFF. CDR3 in DNA: TGTGCCAGCAGCCTCCCATTCGGGGAGCTGTTTTTT.

At least ten counts were recorded for this clonotype. This rearrangement joins TRBV6-5 to TRBJ1-2; D is possibly TRBD1 (5 bases). The germline V gene has CDR1 MNHEY and CDR2 SVGAGI. The V gene lost 2 bases and the J gene lost 4 bases, with 11 bases spanning the gap. The CDR3 consists of 14 residues. CDR3 nucleotides: TGTGCCAGCAGTTACAATACAGGAGTCTATGGCTACACCTTC. Amino acids: CASSYNTGVYGYTF.

In its sample, this clonotype was seen many times. The gene calls are TRBV20-1 and TRBJ2-7, with 8 bases fitting TRBD2. Per the germline V gene, CDR1 is DFQATT and CDR2 is SNEGSKA (reference sequence). V was clipped by 6 bases and J by 0 bases; unmatched bases: 4. The CDR3 is 13 amino acids. This CDR3 reads CSAESGSSYEQYF. In DNA form, the CDR3 reads TGCAGTGCAGAGAGCGGGAGCTCCTACGAGCAGTACTTC.

This clonotype was detected a few times. The chain uses TRBV7-9 and TRBJ1-5, with D possibly matching TRBD1 (5 bases). The CDR3 extends over 14 amino acids. The V gene's germline CDR1 is SEHNR and CDR2 FQNEAQ (reference sequence). V lost 0 bases and J 7 bases, leaving 10 bases between the germline ends. The CDR3 here is CASSLAAEGQPQHF. The CDR3 nucleotides are TGTGCCAGCAGCTTAGCGGCAGAGGGGCAGCCCCAGCATTTT.

V gene TRBV12-3 or TRBV12-4 combines with J gene TRBJ1-1; TRBD1 matches at 8 bases. The J segment lost 8 bases and the V segment lost 5 bases, leaving 4 bases of the junction unmatched. The CDR3 consists of 12 residues. CDR3 residues: CASSKDRDEAFF. The CDR3, as DNA: TGTGCCAGCAGTAAGGACAGGGACGAAGCTTTCTTT.

This clonotype was counted between two and nine times. CDR3 in amino acids: CASSALWTSLSGELFF. The CDR3 nucleotides read TGTGCCAGCAGCGCCCTTTGGACTAGCCTTAGCGGGGAGCTGTTTTTT. This chain joins TRBV6-1 and TRBJ2-2, with 8 bases that match TRBD2. The V gene end was trimmed by 6 bases and the J gene end by 7 bases; junction bases not matched to a gene: 13. This CDR3 has 16 amino acids. The germline V gene has CDR1 MNHNS and CDR2 SASEGT.

This clonotype has a handful of counts. This chain links TRBV20-1 with TRBJ1-1; possible D gene TRBD1, 5 bases. Germline loops: CDR1 DFQATT, CDR2 SNEGSKA (reference sequence). CDR3 size: 13 residues. With 0 bases removed from V and 3 bases from J, the gap between germline ends came to 8 bases. CDR3: CSARDRAYTEAFF. The CDR3 bases are TGCAGTGCTAGAGACAGGGCTTACACTGAAGCTTTCTTT.

This clonotype was observed a handful of times. The rearrangement links TRBV12-5 to TRBJ2-1; the match to TRBD2 covers 8 bases. J lost 6 bases, V lost 5 bases, and 9 bases had no gene match. The CDR3 is 15 amino acids. The germline CDR1 and CDR2 sequences are LGHNT and FRNRAP. The CDR3 DNA follows: TGTGCTAGTGGTACGGGACTAGAAAGAGGCAATGAGCAGTTCTTC. Translating gives CASGTGLERGNEQFF.

This clonotype was detected ten times or more. V is TRBV7-2 and J is TRBJ2-3; 7 bases fit TRBD2. In germline, CDR1 is SGHTA, CDR2 FQGNSA. Trimming at V came to 2 bases and at J to 4 bases, leaving 6 bases not matched to a gene. The CDR3 sequence is 15 residues long. CDR3 loop: CASSLLGGSPDTQYF. The DNA of the CDR3 is TGTGCCAGCAGCTTATTGGGCGGGAGCCCAGATACGCAGTATTTT. Based on the CDR3 plus reference TRBV7-2 and TRBJ2-3, the full variable domain is GAGVSQSPSNKVTEKGKDVELRCDPISGHTALYWYRQSLGQGLEFLIYFQGNSAPDKSGLPSDRFSAERTGGSVSTLTIQRTQQEDSAVYLCASSLLGGSPDTQYFGPGTRLTVL.